This TCR beta chain was sequenced during a study of T cell changes during pregnancy in multiple sclerosis. TCRdb's copy holds only in-frame clones and misses some; the assay was immunoSEQ multiplex PCR. The sample holds about 80,000 clones, about nine tenths seen once. From germline, CDR1 is ENHRY and CDR2 SYGVKD. The CDR3 length is 14 residues. J lost 12 bases, V lost 6 bases, and 7 bases had no gene match. This clonotype was sampled from a female donor with multiple sclerosis, enrolled in a pregnancy study. The chain is built from TRBV10-3 and TRBJ2-1; 14 nucleotides match TRBD2. Sequenced here: peripheral blood, sampled before pregnancy. The CDR3 loop is CAISGLAGGLAQFF. In DNA, the CDR3 is TGTGCCATCAGCGGACTAGCGGGGGGACTGGCGCAGTTCTTC.